A selection of T cell receptor beta chains follows, all from one sample in a study of T-cell reconstitution after alpha-beta-depleted transplantation in children. TCRdb processed the PCR reads anew with MiXCR; each CDR3 protein has one entry. The table records some 840,000 distinct CDR3 sequences, about 15% of them present only once. Sequenced material: PBMCs, mostly from graft donor cells, taken 360 days after TCRalphabeta/CD19-depleted stem cell transplant. The receptor source for this set is a male patient under 18 who had a stem cell transplant for acute lymphoblastic leukemia, so the T cells may come from the graft donor. Each CDR3 is given with its conserved first and last residue. Each record gives: CDR3 DNA, CDR3 protein, V gene, CDR3 length, D gene, clone size, J gene. The D gene is left open where the match is weak. Rows give clone size only sometimes, using once, few, many, or a class for an expanded clone.

CDR3 DNA: TGTGCCAGCAGTTTTGGGGGAGCAGGTGACACCATATATTTT
CDR3 protein: CASSFGGAGDTIYF
V gene: TRBV12-3/TRBV12-4
CDR3 length: 14
D gene: .
clone size: .
J gene: TRBJ1-3

CDR3 DNA: TGCAGTGCTTCCAGAGGGCTAGCGACCTACGAGCAGTACTTC
CDR3 protein: CSASRGLATYEQYF
V gene: TRBV20-1
CDR3 length: 14
D gene: .
clone size: few
J gene: TRBJ2-7

CDR3 DNA: TGTGCCAGCAGGGGAGCGGGAGCAGGCGAGCAGTTCTTC
CDR3 protein: CASRGAGAGEQFF
V gene: TRBV27
CDR3 length: 13
D gene: TRBD2
clone size: .
J gene: TRBJ2-1

CDR3 DNA: TGTGCCATCAGTGAGTCCGCGGGACGGGATGAGCAGTTCTTC
CDR3 protein: CAISESAGRDEQFF
V gene: TRBV10-3
CDR3 length: 14
D gene: .
clone size: .
J gene: TRBJ2-1

CDR3 DNA: TGTGCCAGCTCACTGCCTCTAGCGGGACCCTCCCTTTCGAACACCGGGGAGCTGTTTTTT
CDR3 protein: CASSLPLAGPSLSNTGELFF
V gene: TRBV18
CDR3 length: 20
D gene: TRBD2
clone size: few
J gene: TRBJ2-2

CDR3 DNA: TGTGCCAGCAGCTTACGTTCACCAGCGGGAGTCTCCTACAATGAGCAGTTCTTC
CDR3 protein: CASSLRSPAGVSYNEQFF
V gene: TRBV11-2
CDR3 length: 18
D gene: TRBD2
clone size: .
J gene: TRBJ2-1

CDR3 DNA: TGTGCCAGCAGCGTTTCTGGGACTAGCGGGACGGTACCCTGGGGCGAGCAGTACTTC
CDR3 protein: CASSVSGTSGTVPWGEQYF
V gene: TRBV9
CDR3 length: 19
D gene: TRBD2
clone size: .
J gene: TRBJ2-7

CDR3 DNA: TGCGCCAGCAGCCATCGGACTAGCGGGAGAAACACCGGGGAGCTGTTTTTT
CDR3 protein: CASSHRTSGRNTGELFF
V gene: TRBV4-1
CDR3 length: 17
D gene: TRBD2
clone size: few
J gene: TRBJ2-2

CDR3 DNA: TGCGCCAGCAGCCCCGGACAGGGAGCGTTGGATACGCAGTATTTT
CDR3 protein: CASSPGQGALDTQYF
V gene: TRBV5-1
CDR3 length: 15
D gene: TRBD1
clone size: many
J gene: TRBJ2-3

CDR3 DNA: TGTGCCAGCAGTTTATCTGCGGGAGGGCCATCGGTGTACACCGGGGAGCTGTTTTTT
CDR3 protein: CASSLSAGGPSVYTGELFF
V gene: TRBV12-3/TRBV12-4
CDR3 length: 19
D gene: TRBD2
clone size: few
J gene: TRBJ2-2

CDR3 DNA: TGTGCCAGCAGCCCCCTGGGAAAGCGGGGGATATTTGCCTACAATGAGCAGTTCTTC
CDR3 protein: CASSPLGKRGIFAYNEQFF
V gene: TRBV7-8
CDR3 length: 19
D gene: TRBD2
clone size: few
J gene: TRBJ2-1

CDR3 DNA: TGTGCCAGCGGCACGGGGGTGAACACCGGGGAGCTGTTTTTT
CDR3 protein: CASGTGVNTGELFF
V gene: TRBV7-8
CDR3 length: 14
D gene: .
clone size: .
J gene: TRBJ2-2

CDR3 DNA: TGTGCCAGCAGTTCACCGGAGTGGGCGTGGGAGACCCAGTACTTC
CDR3 protein: CASSSPEWAWETQYF
V gene: TRBV12-3/TRBV12-4
CDR3 length: 15
D gene: .
clone size: few
J gene: TRBJ2-5

CDR3 DNA: TGTGCCAGCAGTTACGGCGGGGTCACAGATACGCAGTATTTT
CDR3 protein: CASSYGGVTDTQYF
V gene: TRBV12-3/TRBV12-4
CDR3 length: 14
D gene: .
clone size: .
J gene: TRBJ2-3

CDR3 DNA: TGCAGTGCTTCCGGGACTAGCGGGAGAGGTGAGCAGTTCTTC
CDR3 protein: CSASGTSGRGEQFF
V gene: TRBV20-1
CDR3 length: 14
D gene: TRBD2
clone size: few
J gene: TRBJ2-1

CDR3 DNA: TGCGCCAGCAGCTTGGAGGGTGGTAGCAATCAGCCCCAGCATTTT
CDR3 protein: CASSLEGGSNQPQHF
V gene: TRBV5-1
CDR3 length: 15
D gene: .
clone size: .
J gene: TRBJ1-5

CDR3 DNA: TGTGCCATCAGTTCGACAGGGGGTGAGCAGTTCTTC
CDR3 protein: CAISSTGGEQFF
V gene: TRBV10-3
CDR3 length: 12
D gene: TRBD1
clone size: .
J gene: TRBJ2-1

CDR3 DNA: TGTGCCAGCAGTAAAGGGATATCGCGGGATCAGCAGTACTTC
CDR3 protein: CASSKGISRDQQYF
V gene: TRBV12-3/TRBV12-4
CDR3 length: 14
D gene: .
clone size: many
J gene: TRBJ2-7

CDR3 DNA: TGTGCCAGCTCAATGGGTGTTTCCGGGACCGGCTCCTACGAGCAGTACTTC
CDR3 protein: CASSMGVSGTGSYEQYF
V gene: TRBV18
CDR3 length: 17
D gene: .
clone size: .
J gene: TRBJ2-7

CDR3 DNA: TGTGCCAGCAGTTTTATCGGGGGAGGGACTGAAGCTTTCTTT
CDR3 protein: CASSFIGGGTEAFF
V gene: TRBV12-3/TRBV12-4
CDR3 length: 14
D gene: .
clone size: .
J gene: TRBJ1-1

CDR3 DNA: TGCGCCAGCAGCCAAGACCTGGGACAGCAAGAGACCCAGTACTTC
CDR3 protein: CASSQDLGQQETQYF
V gene: TRBV4-1
CDR3 length: 15
D gene: TRBD1
clone size: .
J gene: TRBJ2-5

CDR3 DNA: TGCGCCACCCTTTTGGGCCCTTTCTTT
CDR3 protein: CATLLGPFF
V gene: TRBV10-1
CDR3 length: 9
D gene: .
clone size: few
J gene: TRBJ1-1

CDR3 DNA: TGTGCCAGCTTAACAACGGAGTCTGGGACCCAGTACTTC
CDR3 protein: CASLTTESGTQYF
V gene: TRBV2
CDR3 length: 13
D gene: .
clone size: few
J gene: TRBJ2-5

CDR3 DNA: TGCGCCAGCAGCTTACTAGACAGGGATCGCGGGGAGCTGTTTTTT
CDR3 protein: CASSLLDRDRGELFF
V gene: TRBV5-1
CDR3 length: 15
D gene: TRBD1
clone size: many
J gene: TRBJ2-2

CDR3 DNA: TGCGCCAGCAGCCTTCGACTAGCGGGAGGGTCTGCCACCGGGGAGCTGTTTTTT
CDR3 protein: CASSLRLAGGSATGELFF
V gene: TRBV5-1
CDR3 length: 18
D gene: TRBD2
clone size: .
J gene: TRBJ2-2

CDR3 DNA: TGCAGTGCTAGAGATCAAACTAGCGGGAATTACGAGCAGTACTTC
CDR3 protein: CSARDQTSGNYEQYF
V gene: TRBV20-1
CDR3 length: 15
D gene: TRBD2
clone size: .
J gene: TRBJ2-7

CDR3 DNA: TGTGCCAGCAGCTTAGGCGTGGCGGGGCGGAACCTCCCCCTATACGAGCAGTACTTC
CDR3 protein: CASSLGVAGRNLPLYEQYF
V gene: TRBV11-2
CDR3 length: 19
D gene: .
clone size: .
J gene: TRBJ2-7

CDR3 DNA: TGTGCCAGCAGGAAGGGACCGAACACCGGGGAGCTGTTTTTT
CDR3 protein: CASRKGPNTGELFF
V gene: TRBV7-9
CDR3 length: 14
D gene: .
clone size: .
J gene: TRBJ2-2

CDR3 DNA: TGTGCCAGCAGCCCCCCTGGACTAGCGTCAGAGACCCAGTACTTC
CDR3 protein: CASSPPGLASETQYF
V gene: TRBV12-3/TRBV12-4
CDR3 length: 15
D gene: TRBD2
clone size: few
J gene: TRBJ2-5

CDR3 DNA: TGTGCCAGCAGGGCCCGGGGCAATCAGCCCCAGCATTTT
CDR3 protein: CASRARGNQPQHF
V gene: TRBV6-1
CDR3 length: 13
D gene: .
clone size: few
J gene: TRBJ1-5

CDR3 DNA: TGTGCCAGCAGCTTAACTCATTGGGCTAGCGGGAGCCAAGGGAATGAGCAGTTCTTC
CDR3 protein: CASSLTHWASGSQGNEQFF
V gene: TRBV7-3
CDR3 length: 19
D gene: TRBD2
clone size: few
J gene: TRBJ2-1

CDR3 DNA: TGCGCCAGCATGGTGGGGGGGGTGAACACTGAAGCTTTCTTT
CDR3 protein: CASMVGGVNTEAFF
V gene: TRBV10-2
CDR3 length: 14
D gene: .
clone size: .
J gene: TRBJ1-1

CDR3 DNA: TGTGCCAGCAGCTTAGGTACGGGACAGGCAATCTACGAGCAGTACTTC
CDR3 protein: CASSLGTGQAIYEQYF
V gene: TRBV13
CDR3 length: 16
D gene: TRBD1
clone size: .
J gene: TRBJ2-7

CDR3 DNA: TGTGCCAGCAGACTACAGGGACCCCTGAAACTGTTTTTT
CDR3 protein: CASRLQGPLKLFF
V gene: TRBV12-3/TRBV12-4
CDR3 length: 13
D gene: .
clone size: .
J gene: TRBJ1-4

CDR3 DNA: TGTGCCAGCAGCGTAGTGGACAGGGCCTACAATGAGCAGTTCTTC
CDR3 protein: CASSVVDRAYNEQFF
V gene: TRBV9
CDR3 length: 15
D gene: TRBD1
clone size: .
J gene: TRBJ2-1

CDR3 DNA: TGCAGCGTTGAAGGAATCGCCTCGAAATCCTCCGATACGCAGTATTTT
CDR3 protein: CSVEGIASKSSDTQYF
V gene: TRBV29-1
CDR3 length: 16
D gene: .
clone size: .
J gene: TRBJ2-3

CDR3 DNA: TGTGCCAGCAGTCATTCGGCAGAGATCACCGGGGAGCTGTTTTTT
CDR3 protein: CASSHSAEITGELFF
V gene: TRBV27
CDR3 length: 15
D gene: .
clone size: few
J gene: TRBJ2-2

CDR3 DNA: TGTGCCATCAGTGAAACCCAGGTGCTAGTTGGCAGCACAGATACGCAGTATTTT
CDR3 protein: CAISETQVLVGSTDTQYF
V gene: TRBV10-3
CDR3 length: 18
D gene: .
clone size: few
J gene: TRBJ2-3

CDR3 DNA: TGCGCCAGCAGCCGTGAAGGGAGCCAAGAGACCCAGTACTTC
CDR3 protein: CASSREGSQETQYF
V gene: TRBV5-1
CDR3 length: 14
D gene: .
clone size: few
J gene: TRBJ2-5

CDR3 DNA: TGTGCCAGCAGCTTGGGACAATATAATCAGCCCCAGCATTTT
CDR3 protein: CASSLGQYNQPQHF
V gene: TRBV5-5
CDR3 length: 14
D gene: .
clone size: .
J gene: TRBJ1-5

CDR3 DNA: TGTGCCAGCCGAAAAGGGGGGAACACTGAAGCTTTCTTT
CDR3 protein: CASRKGGNTEAFF
V gene: TRBV11-3
CDR3 length: 13
D gene: .
clone size: few
J gene: TRBJ1-1

CDR3 DNA: TGTGCCAGCAGCTCGCCGGGACCCCTGTACAATGAGCAGTTCTTC
CDR3 protein: CASSSPGPLYNEQFF
V gene: TRBV13
CDR3 length: 15
D gene: .
clone size: .
J gene: TRBJ2-1

CDR3 DNA: TGCGCCAGCAGGGCCCGGTCAGCAGATACGCAGTATTTT
CDR3 protein: CASRARSADTQYF
V gene: TRBV5-1
CDR3 length: 13
D gene: .
clone size: .
J gene: TRBJ2-3

CDR3 DNA: TGCGCCAGCAGCTTGGAGCTCGGAACCTACGAGCAGTACTTC
CDR3 protein: CASSLELGTYEQYF
V gene: TRBV5-1
CDR3 length: 14
D gene: .
clone size: few
J gene: TRBJ2-7

CDR3 DNA: TGTGCCAGCAGCCAAGATGGTACCAGAAACACAGATACGCAGTATTTT
CDR3 protein: CASSQDGTRNTDTQYF
V gene: TRBV4-2
CDR3 length: 16
D gene: .
clone size: few
J gene: TRBJ2-3

CDR3 DNA: TGTGCCAGCAGCTTAGAGTCAACAGGGCAAAAAAACATTCAGTACTTC
CDR3 protein: CASSLESTGQKNIQYF
V gene: TRBV7-3
CDR3 length: 16
D gene: .
clone size: .
J gene: TRBJ2-4

CDR3 DNA: TGTGCCAGCAGCACCTTGGTCCCCAGAAACATTCAGTACTTC
CDR3 protein: CASSTLVPRNIQYF
V gene: TRBV7-9
CDR3 length: 14
D gene: .
clone size: .
J gene: TRBJ2-4

CDR3 DNA: TGCGCCAGCAGCTTGGCCCGCGAACTCCAAGAGACCCAGTACTTC
CDR3 protein: CASSLARELQETQYF
V gene: TRBV5-1
CDR3 length: 15
D gene: .
clone size: .
J gene: TRBJ2-5

CDR3 DNA: TGCGCCAGCAGCCAAGTGCAGGGACAAACTGAAAAACTGTTTTTT
CDR3 protein: CASSQVQGQTEKLFF
V gene: TRBV4-1
CDR3 length: 15
D gene: .
clone size: few
J gene: TRBJ1-4